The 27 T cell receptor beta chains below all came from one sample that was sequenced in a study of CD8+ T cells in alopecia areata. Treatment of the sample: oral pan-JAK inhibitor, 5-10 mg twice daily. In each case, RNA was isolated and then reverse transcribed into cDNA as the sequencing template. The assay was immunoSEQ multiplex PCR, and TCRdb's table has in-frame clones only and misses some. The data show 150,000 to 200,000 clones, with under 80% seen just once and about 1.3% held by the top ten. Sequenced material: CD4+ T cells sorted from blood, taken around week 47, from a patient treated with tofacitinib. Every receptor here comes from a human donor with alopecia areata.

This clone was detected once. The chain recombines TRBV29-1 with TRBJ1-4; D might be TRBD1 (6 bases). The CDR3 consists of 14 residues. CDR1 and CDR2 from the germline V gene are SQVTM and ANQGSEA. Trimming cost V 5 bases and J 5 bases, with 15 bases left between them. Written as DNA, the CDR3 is TGCAGCGTTCGAGGGGGAATAGGAAATGAAAAACTGTTTTTT. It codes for CSVRGGIGNEKLFF.

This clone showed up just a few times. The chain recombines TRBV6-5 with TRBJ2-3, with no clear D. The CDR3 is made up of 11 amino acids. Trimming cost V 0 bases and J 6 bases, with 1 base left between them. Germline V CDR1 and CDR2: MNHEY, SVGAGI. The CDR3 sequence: CASSYSDTQYF. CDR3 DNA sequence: TGTGCCAGCAGTTACTCGGATACGCAGTATTTT.

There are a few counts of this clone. The chain's CDR3 is CASSRKGLLRGYTF. The CDR3 nucleotides read TGTGCCAGCAGTCGGAAAGGGCTCCTCCGCGGCTACACCTTC. This chain uses TRBV6-5 with TRBJ1-2, with unresolved D. This CDR3 region has 14 residues. The germline CDR1 and CDR2 sequences are MNHEY and SVGAGI. Trimming removed 5 bases from V and 8 bases from J, with 18 bases in between.

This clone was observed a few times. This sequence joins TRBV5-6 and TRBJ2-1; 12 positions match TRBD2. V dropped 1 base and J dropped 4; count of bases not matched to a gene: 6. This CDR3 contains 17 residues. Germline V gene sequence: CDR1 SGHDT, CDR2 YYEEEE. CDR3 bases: TGTGCCAGCAGCTTGACTAGCGGGGGGTCCACTTACAATGAGCAGTTCTTC. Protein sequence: CASSLTSGGSTYNEQFF.

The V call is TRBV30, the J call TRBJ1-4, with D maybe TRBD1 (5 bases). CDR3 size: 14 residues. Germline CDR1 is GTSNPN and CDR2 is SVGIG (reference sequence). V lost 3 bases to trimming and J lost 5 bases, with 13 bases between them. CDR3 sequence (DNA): TGTGCCTGGAGGCGGGGGATCCCGAATGAAAAACTGTTTTTT. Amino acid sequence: CAWRRGIPNEKLFF. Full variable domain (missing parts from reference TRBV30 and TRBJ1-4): SQTIHQWPATLVQPVGSPLSLECTVEGTSNPNLYWYRQAAGRGLQLLFYSVGIGQISSEVPQNLSASRPQDRQFILSSKKLLLSDSGFYLCAWRRGIPNEKLFFGSGTQLSVL.

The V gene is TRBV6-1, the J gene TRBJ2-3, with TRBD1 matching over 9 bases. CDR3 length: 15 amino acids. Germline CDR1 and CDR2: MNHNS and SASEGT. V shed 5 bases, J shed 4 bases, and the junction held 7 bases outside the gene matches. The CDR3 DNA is TGTGCCAGCAGTTCTCTACAGGGGGCCTCAGATACGCAGTATTTT. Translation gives CASSSLQGASDTQYF.

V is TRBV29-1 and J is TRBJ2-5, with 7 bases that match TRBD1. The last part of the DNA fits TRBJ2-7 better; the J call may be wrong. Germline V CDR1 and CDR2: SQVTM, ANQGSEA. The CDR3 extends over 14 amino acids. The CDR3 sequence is CSVKMGAGGYEQYF. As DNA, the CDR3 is TGCAGCGTCAAAATGGGGGCAGGGGGATACGAGCAGTACTTC.

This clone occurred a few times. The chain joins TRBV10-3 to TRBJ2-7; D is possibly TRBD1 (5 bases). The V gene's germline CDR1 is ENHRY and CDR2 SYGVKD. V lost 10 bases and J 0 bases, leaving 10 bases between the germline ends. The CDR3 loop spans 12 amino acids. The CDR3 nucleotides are TGTGCCACCACGACAGACTCCTACGAGCAGTACTTC. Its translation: CATTTDSYEQYF.

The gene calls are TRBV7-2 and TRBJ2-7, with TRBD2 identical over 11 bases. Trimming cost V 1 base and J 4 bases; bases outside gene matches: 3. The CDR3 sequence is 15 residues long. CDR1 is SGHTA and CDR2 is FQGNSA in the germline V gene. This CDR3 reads CASSLGASGGYEQYF. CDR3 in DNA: TGTGCCAGCAGCTTAGGCGCTAGCGGGGGGTACGAGCAGTACTTC.

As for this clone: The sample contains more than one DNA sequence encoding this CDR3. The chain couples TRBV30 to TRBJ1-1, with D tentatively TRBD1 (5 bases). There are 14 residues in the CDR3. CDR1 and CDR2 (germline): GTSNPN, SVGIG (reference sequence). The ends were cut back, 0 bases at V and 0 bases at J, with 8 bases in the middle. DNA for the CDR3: TGTGCCTGGAGTGTAAGGGGAATGAACACTGAAGCTTTCTTT. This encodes CAWSVRGMNTEAFF.

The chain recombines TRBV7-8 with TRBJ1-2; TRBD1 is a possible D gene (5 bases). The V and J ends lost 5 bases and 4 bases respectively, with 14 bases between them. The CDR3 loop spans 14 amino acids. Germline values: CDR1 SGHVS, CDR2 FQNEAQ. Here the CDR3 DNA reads TGTGCCAGCAGCGCGATGGGGCTTTCCTATGGCTACACCTTC. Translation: CASSAMGLSYGYTF.

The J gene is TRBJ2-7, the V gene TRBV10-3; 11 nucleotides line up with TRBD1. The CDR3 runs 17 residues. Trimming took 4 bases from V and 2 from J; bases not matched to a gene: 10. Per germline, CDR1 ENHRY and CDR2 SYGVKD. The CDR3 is CAISGAIPGQGAYEQYF. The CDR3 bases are TGTGCCATCAGTGGGGCGATACCGGGACAGGGGGCCTACGAGCAGTACTTC.

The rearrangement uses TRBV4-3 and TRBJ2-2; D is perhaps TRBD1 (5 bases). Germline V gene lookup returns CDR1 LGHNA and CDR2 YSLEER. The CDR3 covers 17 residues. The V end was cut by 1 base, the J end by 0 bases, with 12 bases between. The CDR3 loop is CASSQGPGAANTGELFF. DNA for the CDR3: TGCGCCAGCAGCCAAGGCCCTGGGGCAGCGAACACCGGGGAGCTGTTTTTT.

CDR3 sequence (DNA): TGTGCCAGCAGTTACAAAGGGGGCAATGAAAAACTGTTTTTT. Its translation: CASSYKGGNEKLFF. The chain links TRBV6-5 to TRBJ1-4; 7 bases map to TRBD1. Germline CDR1 is MNHEY and CDR2 is SVGAGI. This CDR3 comprises 14 residues. With 2 bases clipped from V and 5 bases from J, the junction kept 2 bases outside the gene matches.

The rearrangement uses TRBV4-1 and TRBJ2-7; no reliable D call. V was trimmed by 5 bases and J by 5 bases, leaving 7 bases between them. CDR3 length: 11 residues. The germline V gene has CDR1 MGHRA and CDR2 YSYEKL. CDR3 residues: CASSRDHEQYF. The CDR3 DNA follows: TGCGCCAGCAGCAGAGACCACGAGCAGTACTTC.

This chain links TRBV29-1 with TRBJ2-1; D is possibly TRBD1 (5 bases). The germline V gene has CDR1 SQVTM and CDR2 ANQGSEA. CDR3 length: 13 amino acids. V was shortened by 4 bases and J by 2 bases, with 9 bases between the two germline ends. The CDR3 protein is CSVGGRAYNEQFF. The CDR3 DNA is TGCAGCGTTGGTGGCAGGGCCTACAATGAGCAGTTCTTC.

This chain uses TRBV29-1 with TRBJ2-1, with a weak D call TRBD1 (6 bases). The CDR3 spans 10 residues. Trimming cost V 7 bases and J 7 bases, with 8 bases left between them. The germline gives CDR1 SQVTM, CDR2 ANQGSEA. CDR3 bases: TGCAGCGGGGGGACAAATGAGCAGTTCTTC. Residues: CSGGTNEQFF.

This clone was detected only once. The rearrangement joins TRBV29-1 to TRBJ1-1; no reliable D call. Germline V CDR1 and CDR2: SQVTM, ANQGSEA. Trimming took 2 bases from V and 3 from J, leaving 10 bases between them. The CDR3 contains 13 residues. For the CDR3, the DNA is TGCAGCGTTGAACGCAGGCTTGACACTGAAGCTTTCTTT. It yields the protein CSVERRLDTEAFF.

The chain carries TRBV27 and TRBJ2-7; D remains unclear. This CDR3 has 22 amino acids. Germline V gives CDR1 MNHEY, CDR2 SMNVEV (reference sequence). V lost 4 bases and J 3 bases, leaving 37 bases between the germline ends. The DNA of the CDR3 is TGTGCCAGCAGTTCCCGTCCGGCGCCCAAAGGATTTACGGTCGGGCCTCTCTACGAGCAGTACTTC. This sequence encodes CASSSRPAPKGFTVGPLYEQYF.

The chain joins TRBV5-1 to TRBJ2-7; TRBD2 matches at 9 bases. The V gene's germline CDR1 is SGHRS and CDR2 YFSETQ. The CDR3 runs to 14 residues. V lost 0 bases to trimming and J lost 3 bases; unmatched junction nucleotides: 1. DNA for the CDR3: TGCGCCAGCAGCTTGGCAGCGGGAGGCTACGAGCAGTACTTC. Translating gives CASSLAAGGYEQYF.

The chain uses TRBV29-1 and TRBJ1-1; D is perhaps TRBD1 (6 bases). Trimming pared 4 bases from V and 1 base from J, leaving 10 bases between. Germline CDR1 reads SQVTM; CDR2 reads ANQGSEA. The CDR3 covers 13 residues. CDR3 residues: CSVGTGKNTEAFF. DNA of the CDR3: TGCAGCGTTGGCACAGGGAAGAACACTGAAGCTTTCTTT.

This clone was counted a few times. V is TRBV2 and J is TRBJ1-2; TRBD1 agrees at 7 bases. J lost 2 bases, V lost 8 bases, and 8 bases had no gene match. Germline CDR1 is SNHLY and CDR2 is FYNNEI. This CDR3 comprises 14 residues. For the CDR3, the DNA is TGTGCCAGCCCTTCGGACAGGCTAAACTATGGCTACACCTTC. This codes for CASPSDRLNYGYTF.

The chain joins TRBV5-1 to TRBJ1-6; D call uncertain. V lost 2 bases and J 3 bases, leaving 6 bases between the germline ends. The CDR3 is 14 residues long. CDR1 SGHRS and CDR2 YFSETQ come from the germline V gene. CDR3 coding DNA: TGCGCCAGCAGCTTCGAAAACTATAATTCACCCCTCCACTTT. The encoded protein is CASSFENYNSPLHF.

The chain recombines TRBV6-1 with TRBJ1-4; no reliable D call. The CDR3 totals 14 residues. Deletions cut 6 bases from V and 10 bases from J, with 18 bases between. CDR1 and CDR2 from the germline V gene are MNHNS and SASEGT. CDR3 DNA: TGTGCCAGCAGGCTGAGGTCCGGGCAAGGAAAACTGTTTTTT. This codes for CASRLRSGQGKLFF.

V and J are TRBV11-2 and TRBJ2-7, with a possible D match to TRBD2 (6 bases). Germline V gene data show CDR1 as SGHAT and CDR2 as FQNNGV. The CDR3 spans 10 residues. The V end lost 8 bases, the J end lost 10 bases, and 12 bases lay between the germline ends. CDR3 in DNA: TGTGCCAGCTCGGGGACTCTACAGTACTTC. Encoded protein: CASSGTLQYF.

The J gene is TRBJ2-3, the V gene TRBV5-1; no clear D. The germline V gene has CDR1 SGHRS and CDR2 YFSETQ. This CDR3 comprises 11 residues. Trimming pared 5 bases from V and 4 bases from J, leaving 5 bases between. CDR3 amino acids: CASRDADTQYF. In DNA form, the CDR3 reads TGCGCCAGCAGGGACGCAGATACGCAGTATTTT.

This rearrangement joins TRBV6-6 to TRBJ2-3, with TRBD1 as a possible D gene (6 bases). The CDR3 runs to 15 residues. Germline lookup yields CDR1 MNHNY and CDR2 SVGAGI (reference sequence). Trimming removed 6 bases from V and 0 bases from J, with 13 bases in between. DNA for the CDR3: TGTGCCAGCAGGGAACAGGGTACTAGCACAGATACGCAGTATTTT. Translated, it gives CASREQGTSTDTQYF.